This T cell receptor beta chain came from a study of cytomegalovirus exposure and HLA in healthy donors. General study points: Links to common viral pathogens appeared, in a later analysis, for several of the most significant clusters. A later analysis associated approximately 17,000 TCR beta sequences with HLA alleles at a 0.05 false discovery rate.

This cohort consisted of healthy bone marrow donors. On this clone: Antigen unknown.

Researchers ran the PCR with 60 Vbeta and 13 Jbeta primers. Sequencing used immunoSEQ multiplex PCR; TCRdb keeps in-frame clones, though not all of them. The sample lists about 190,000 clones, about 80% occurring once. Germline V gives CDR1 LNHDA, CDR2 SQIVND (reference sequence). This CDR3 is built from 12 residues. With 3 bases removed from V and 8 bases from J, the gap between germline ends came to 10 bases. The chain couples TRBV19 to TRBJ1-1; maybe TRBD1 (6 bases). Sequences were obtained from PBMCs. The source of this sequence is a woman aged 45 to 65 in good health and CMV-seropositive. The CDR3 bases are TGTGCCAGTAGTATCCGGACAGCCGAAGCTTTCTTT. Residues: CASSIRTAEAFF.